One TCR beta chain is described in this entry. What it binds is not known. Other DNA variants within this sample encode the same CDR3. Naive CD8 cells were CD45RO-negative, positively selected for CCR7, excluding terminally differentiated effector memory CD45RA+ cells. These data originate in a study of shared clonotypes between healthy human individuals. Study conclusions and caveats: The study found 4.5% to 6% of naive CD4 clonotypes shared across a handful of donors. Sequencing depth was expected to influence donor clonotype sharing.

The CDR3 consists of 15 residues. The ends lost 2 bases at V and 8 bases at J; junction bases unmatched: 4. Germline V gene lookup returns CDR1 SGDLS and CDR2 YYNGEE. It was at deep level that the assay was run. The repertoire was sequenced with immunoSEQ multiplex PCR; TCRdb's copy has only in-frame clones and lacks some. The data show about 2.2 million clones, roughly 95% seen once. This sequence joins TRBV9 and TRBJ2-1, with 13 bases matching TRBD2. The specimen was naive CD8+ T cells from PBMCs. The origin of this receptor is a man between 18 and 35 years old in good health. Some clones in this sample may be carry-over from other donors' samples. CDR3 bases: TGTGCCAGCAGCGTTGGGACTAGCGGGATGGATGAGCAGTTCTTC. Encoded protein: CASSVGTSGMDEQFF. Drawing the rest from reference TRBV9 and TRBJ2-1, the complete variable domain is DSGVTQTPKHLITATGQRVTLRCSPRSGDLSVYWYQQSLDQGLQFLIQYYNGEERAKGNILERFSAQQFPDLHSELNLSSLELGDSALYFCASSVGTSGMDEQFFGPGTRLTVL.